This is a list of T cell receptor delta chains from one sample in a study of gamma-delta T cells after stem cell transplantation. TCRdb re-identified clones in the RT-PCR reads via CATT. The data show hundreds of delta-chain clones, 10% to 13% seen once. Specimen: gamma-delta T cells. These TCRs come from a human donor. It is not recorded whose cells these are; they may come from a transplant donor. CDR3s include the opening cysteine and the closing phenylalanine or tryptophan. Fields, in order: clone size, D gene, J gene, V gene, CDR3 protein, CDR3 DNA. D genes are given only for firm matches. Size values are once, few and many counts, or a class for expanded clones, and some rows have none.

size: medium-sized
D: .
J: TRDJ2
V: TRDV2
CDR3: CACDLAGSVAAQLFF
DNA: TGTGCCTGTGACCTCGCCGGTTCCGTGGCAGCACAACTCTTCTTT

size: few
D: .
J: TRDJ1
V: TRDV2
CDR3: CACDTVRIPSTVGQLDTTDKLIF
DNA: TGTGCCTGTGACACCGTTCGGATTCCTTCGACTGTGGGACAACTAGACACCACCGATAAACTCATCTTT

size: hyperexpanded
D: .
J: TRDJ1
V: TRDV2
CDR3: CACEPMTNTGISTDKLIF
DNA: TGTGCCTGTGAGCCTATGACCAATACAGGGATCAGCACCGATAAACTCATCTTT

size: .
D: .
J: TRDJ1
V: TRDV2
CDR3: CACDPLPIQVAMSGDNLIF
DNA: TGTGCCTGTGACCCCCTCCCTATCCAGGTGGCCATGAGTGGCGATAACCTCATCTTT

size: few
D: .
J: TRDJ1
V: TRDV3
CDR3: CAFRVELGLKGDKLIF
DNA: TGTGCCTTTAGAGTGGAGCTGGGCCTAAAGGGCGATAAACTCATCTTT

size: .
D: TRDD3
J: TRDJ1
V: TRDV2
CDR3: CACDTIPQSIPTGGYTRPTDKFIF
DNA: TGTGCCTGTGACACCATTCCCCAATCAATCCCTACTGGGGGATACACAAGGCCCACCGATAAATTCATCTTT

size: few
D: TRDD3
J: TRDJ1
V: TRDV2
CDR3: CACDTIGVTGETESPELIF
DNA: TGTGCCTGTGACACTATAGGGGTAACTGGGGAAACGGAAAGTCCGGAACTCATCTTT

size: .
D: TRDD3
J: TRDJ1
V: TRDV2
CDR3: CACDSLTGDPHTDKLIF
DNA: TGTGCCTGTGACTCTTTAACTGGGGATCCACACACCGATAAACTCATCTTT

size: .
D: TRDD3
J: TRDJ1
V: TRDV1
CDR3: CAPGELVGSPNLVGDDTDKLIF
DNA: TGTGCTCCTGGGGAACTAGTCGGTTCACCTAATCTGGTGGGGGATGACACCGATAAACTCATCTTT

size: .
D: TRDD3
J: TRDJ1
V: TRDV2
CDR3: CACDTVAKLGDTTDKLIF
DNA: TGTGCCTGTGACACCGTCGCTAAGTTGGGGGATACCACCGATAAACTCATCTTT

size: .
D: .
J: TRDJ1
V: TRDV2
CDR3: CACDPLPILVAMSGDNLIF
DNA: TGTGCCTGTGACCCCCTCCCTATCCTGGTGGCCATGAGTGGCGATAACCTCATCTTT

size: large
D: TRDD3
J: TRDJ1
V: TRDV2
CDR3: CACDTLLGDTPIDTDKLIF
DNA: TGTGCCTGTGACACCCTACTGGGGGATACGCCCATAGACACCGATAAACTCATCTTT

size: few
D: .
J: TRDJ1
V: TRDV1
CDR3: CALGELFLSYVKAKAGGRGNTDKLIF
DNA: TGTGCTCTTGGGGAACTTTTCCTCTCCTACGTTAAAGCCAAAGCCGGGGGGAGGGGGAACACCGATAAACTCATCTTT

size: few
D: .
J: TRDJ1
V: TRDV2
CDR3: CACDTVHTGRYAATDKLIF
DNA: TGTGCCTGTGACACCGTACATACTGGGAGATACGCGGCCACCGATAAACTCATCTTT

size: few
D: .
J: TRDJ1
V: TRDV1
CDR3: CALGELSLGLGLYTDKLIF
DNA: TGTGCTCTTGGGGAACTATCTCTGGGGCTGGGTCTGTACACCGATAAACTCATCTTT

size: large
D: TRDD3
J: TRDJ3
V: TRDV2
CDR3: CACDTAGGRSWDTRQMFF
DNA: TGTGCCTGTGACACCGCTGGGGGACGCTCCTGGGACACCCGACAGATGTTTTTC

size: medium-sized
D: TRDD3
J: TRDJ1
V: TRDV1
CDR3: CALGGSSLPFLGGYVGLMYTDKLIF
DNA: TGTGCTCTTGGGGGAAGCTCCTTACCTTTCCTTGGGGGATACGTGGGACTCATGTACACCGATAAACTCATCTTT

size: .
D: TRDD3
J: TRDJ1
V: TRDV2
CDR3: CACDTRRGDTPIDTDKLIF
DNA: TGTGCCTGTGACACCAGAAGGGGGGATACGCCCATAGACACCGATAAACTCATCTTT

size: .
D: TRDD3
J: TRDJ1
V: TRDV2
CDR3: CACDSFLGDTTDKLIF
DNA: TGTGCCTGTGACTCATTCCTGGGGGATACGACCGATAAACTCATCTTT

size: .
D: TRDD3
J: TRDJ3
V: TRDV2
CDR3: CACDTLGDTRDTRQMFF
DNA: TGTGCCTGTGACACTCTGGGGGATACCCGGGACACCCGACAGATGTTTTTC

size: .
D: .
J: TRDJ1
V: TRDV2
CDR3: CACDHGGRGSDKLIF
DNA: TGTGCCTGTGATCATGGGGGGAGGGGGAGCGATAAACTCATCTTT

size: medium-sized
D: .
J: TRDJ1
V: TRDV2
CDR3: CACDRVGAIREYTDKLIF
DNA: TGTGCCTGTGACAGGGTCGGGGCTATAAGGGAGTACACCGATAAACTCATCTTT

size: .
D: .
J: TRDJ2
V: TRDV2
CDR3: CACDTVPTLVVDQALTAQLFF
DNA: TGTGCCTGTGACACCGTCCCCACTTTAGTGGTGGATCAAGCTTTGACCGCACAACTCTTCTTT

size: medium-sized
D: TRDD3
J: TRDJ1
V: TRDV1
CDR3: CASGGTGGYTDKLIF
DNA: TGTGCTAGTGGGGGGACGGGGGGATACACCGATAAACTCATCTTT

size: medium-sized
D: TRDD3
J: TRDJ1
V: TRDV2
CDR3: CACDAISGGVLGFSYTDKLIF
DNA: TGTGCCTGTGACGCCATCTCTGGCGGTGTACTGGGGTTTTCGTACACCGATAAACTCATCTTT

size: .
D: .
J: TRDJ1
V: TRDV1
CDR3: CALSPPYSAPSADKLIF
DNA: TGTGCTCTCTCCCCACCCTACTCCGCCCCTAGCGCCGATAAGCTCATCTTT

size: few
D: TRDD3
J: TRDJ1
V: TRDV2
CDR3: CACDTVPGGTSRYPGGDKLIF
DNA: TGTGCCTGTGACACCGTGCCTGGGGGAACTTCCCGCTACCCGGGAGGCGATAAACTCATCTTT

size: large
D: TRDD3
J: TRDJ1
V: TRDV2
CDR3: CACDTVPGGTSLYPGVDKLIF
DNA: TGTGCCTGTGACACCGTGCCTGGGGGAACTTCCCTCTACCCGGGAGTCGATAAACTCATCTTT

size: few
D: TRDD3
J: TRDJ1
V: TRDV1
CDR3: CALGPLPTVPTMGHYWGIIGRTDKLIF
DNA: TGTGCTCTTGGGCCCCTCCCAACCGTTCCTACGATGGGGCATTACTGGGGGATAATAGGGAGGACCGATAAACTCATCTTC

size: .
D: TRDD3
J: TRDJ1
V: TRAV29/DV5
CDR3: CAASGERGTGGSSTDKLIF
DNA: TGTGCAGCAAGCGGGGAGCGGGGTACTGGGGGATCCAGCACCGATAAACTCATCTTT

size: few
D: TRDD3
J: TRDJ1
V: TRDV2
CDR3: CACDKVGDADKLIF
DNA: TGTGCCTGTGACAAGGTGGGGGATGCCGATAAACTCATCTTT

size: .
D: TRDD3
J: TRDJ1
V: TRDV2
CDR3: CACDTIPHSIPTGGYARPTDKLIF
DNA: TGTGCCTGTGACACCATTCCCCACTCAATCCCTACTGGGGGATACGCAAGGCCCACCGATAAACTCATCTTT

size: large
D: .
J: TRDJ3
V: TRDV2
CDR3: CACDTPGDHPSSWDTRQMFF
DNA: TGTGCCTGTGACACGCCGGGGGACCATCCAAGCTCCTGGGACACCCGACAGATGTTTTTC

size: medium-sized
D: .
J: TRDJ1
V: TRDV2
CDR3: CACDDVGRFGTGGLDKLIF
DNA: .

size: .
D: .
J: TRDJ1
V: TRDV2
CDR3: CACDPMTSTVIITDKLIF
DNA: TGTGCCTGTGATCCTATGACCAGTACAGTGATCATCACCGATAAACTCATCTTT

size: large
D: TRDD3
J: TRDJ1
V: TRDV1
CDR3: CALGERSTGGYGRGKLIF
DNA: TGTGCTCTTGGGGAACGTAGTACTGGGGGATACGGTCGAGGAAAACTCATCTTT

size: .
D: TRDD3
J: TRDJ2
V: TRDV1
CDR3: CARGRGIGGAKLFF
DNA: TGTGCTCGTGGCAGGGGGATAGGAGGAGCAAAACTCTTCTTT

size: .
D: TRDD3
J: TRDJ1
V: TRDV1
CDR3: CAIGSRGFSAWGKGHKLIF
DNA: TGTGCTATTGGAAGTAGGGGGTTCAGTGCCTGGGGGAAGGGCCATAAACTCATCTTT

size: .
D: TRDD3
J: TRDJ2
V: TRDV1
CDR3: CALGRGIGVAQHF
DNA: TGTGCTCTTGGCCGGGGGATAGGAGTAGCACAACACTTC

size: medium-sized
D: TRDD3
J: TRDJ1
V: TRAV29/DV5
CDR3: CAASARTGLTGALTADTDKLIF
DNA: TGTGCAGCAAGCGCGAGGACCGGGCTGACTGGGGCCCTTACAGCGGACACCGATAAACTCATCTTT

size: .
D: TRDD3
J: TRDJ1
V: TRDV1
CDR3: CALGELLDWGDGESGTDKLIF
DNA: TGTGCTCTTGGGGAACTACTTGATTGGGGGGATGGTGAGAGTGGGACCGATAAACTCATCTTT

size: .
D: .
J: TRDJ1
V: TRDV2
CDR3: CACEPMTTPVIITDKLIF
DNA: TGTGCCTGTGAGCCTATGACCACTCCAGTGATCATCACCGATAAACTCATCTTT

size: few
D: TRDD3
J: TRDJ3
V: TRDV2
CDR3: CACDTGGLGDTSPKSSWDTRQMFF
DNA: TGTGCCTGTGACACCGGGGGACTGGGGGATACATCACCGAAATCTTCCTGGGACACCCGACAGATGTTTTTC

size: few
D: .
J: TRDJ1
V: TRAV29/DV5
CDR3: CAARLMSAVLQGGKSDTDKLIF
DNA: TGTGCAGCCAGACTGATGTCTGCCGTTCTTCAAGGGGGGAAATCGGACACCGATAAACTCATCTTT

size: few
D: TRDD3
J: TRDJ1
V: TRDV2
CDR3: CACDSIQTGGYATDKLIF
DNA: TGTGCCTGTGATAGCATTCAAACTGGGGGATACGCGACCGATAAACTCATCTTT

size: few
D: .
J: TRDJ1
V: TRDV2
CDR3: CACDRVGARREYTDKLIF
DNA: TGTGCCTGTGACAGGGTCGGGGCTAGAAGGGAGTACACCGATAAACTCATCTTT

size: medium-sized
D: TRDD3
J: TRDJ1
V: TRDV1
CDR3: CALGPLPTVPTMGHYWGIIGRTDKLIF
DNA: TGTGCTCTTGGGCCCCTCCCAACCGTTCCTACGATGGGGCATTACTGGGGGATAATAGGGAGGACCGATAAACTCATCTTT

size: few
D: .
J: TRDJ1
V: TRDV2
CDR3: CACDTVATLVDTTDKLIF
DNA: TGTGCCTGTGACACCGTCGCTACGTTGGTGGATACCACCGATAAACTCATCTTT

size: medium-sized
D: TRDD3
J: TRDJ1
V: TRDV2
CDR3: CACDPLGDGKLIF
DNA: TGTGCCTGTGACCCACTGGGGGATGGTAAACTCATCTTT

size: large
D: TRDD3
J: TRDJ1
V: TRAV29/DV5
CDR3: CAASEVGFYHLPPYSILGDIVSDKLIF
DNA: TGTGCAGCAAGCGAGGTTGGTTTCTATCACCTTCCACCATACTCGATACTGGGGGATATTGTATCCGATAAACTCATCTTT

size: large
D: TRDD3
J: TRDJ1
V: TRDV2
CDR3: CACDTLGETDKLIF
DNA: TGTGCCTGTGACACCCTGGGGGAGACCGATAAACTCATCTTT

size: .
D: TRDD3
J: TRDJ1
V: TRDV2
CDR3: CACDTVTGGSPLYTDNLIF
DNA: TGTGCCTGTGACACTGTTACTGGGGGATCCCCCCTGTACACCGATAACCTCATCTTT

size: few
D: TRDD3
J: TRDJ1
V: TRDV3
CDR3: CAFNRKPPLRGLGDTRGNTDKLIF
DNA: TGTGCCTTTAATCGGAAACCCCCACTACGGGGACTGGGGGATACGCGGGGGAACACCGATAAACTCATCTTT

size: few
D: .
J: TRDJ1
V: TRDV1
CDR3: CALGELYPLLRGQYTDKLIF
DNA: TGTGCTCTTGGGGAATTATATCCGCTACTGAGGGGACAGTACACCGATAAACTCATCTTT

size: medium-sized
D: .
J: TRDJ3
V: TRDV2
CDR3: CACDTADTSSWDTRQMFF
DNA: TGTGCCTGTGACACCGCGGATACCAGCTCCTGGGACACCCGACAGATGTTTTTC

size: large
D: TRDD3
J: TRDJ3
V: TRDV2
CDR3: CACDTVGILRDWDTRQMFF
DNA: TGTGCCTGTGACACCGTGGGGATACTACGGGACTGGGACACCCGACAGATGTTTTTC

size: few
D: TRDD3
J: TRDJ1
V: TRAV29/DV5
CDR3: CAASARTGGYPDKLIF
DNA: TGTGCAGCAAGCGCGCGGACTGGGGGATACCCCGATAAACTCATCTTT

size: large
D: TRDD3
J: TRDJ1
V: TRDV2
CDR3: CACAALLGDTDKLIF
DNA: TGTGCCTGTGCCGCCCTACTGGGGGATACCGATAAACTCATCTTT

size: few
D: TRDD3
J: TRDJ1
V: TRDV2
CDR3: CACDSSQTGGYAPDKLIF
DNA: TGTGCCTGTGATAGCAGTCAAACTGGGGGATACGCTCCCGATAAACTCATCTTT

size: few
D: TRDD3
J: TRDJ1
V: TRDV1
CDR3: CALGESSLPFLGGYVGLMYTDKLIF
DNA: TGTGCTCTTGGGGAAAGCTCCTTACCTTTCCTTGGGGGATACGTGGGACTCATGTACACCGATAAACTCATCTTT